A single sample gave rise to the 5 T cell receptor beta chains below, sequenced in a study of response to subunit inactivated influenza vaccine. TCRdb reanalysed the RT-PCR reads using MiXCR and keeps one entry per CDR3 protein. Among 860,000 or so distinct CDR3 sequences listed, around 20% were seen once. Sequences were derived from PBMCs from blood, sampled 5 days after vaccination. The receptors were gathered from a man aged 50-60 years who received an inactivated influenza vaccine.

This clonotype was seen repeatedly, ten times or more. This sequence joins TRBV4-2 and TRBJ2-1, with D possibly matching TRBD1 (6 bases). V was shortened by 1 base and J by 6 bases, with 16 bases between the two germline ends. The CDR3 sequence is 16 residues long. Germline V gene sequence: CDR1 LGHNA, CDR2 YNFKEQ. DNA of the CDR3: TGTGCCAGCAGCCAAGGGACCAGGGGTCCCCTCAATGAGCAGTTCTTC. Translated: CASSQGTRGPLNEQFF.

The chain combines TRBV9 with TRBJ2-7; 12 bases agree with TRBD2. The germline V gene has CDR1 SGDLS and CDR2 YYNGEE. Unmatched junction bases numbered 6, after V lost 4 bases and J lost 1 base. The CDR3 has 16 residues. Written as DNA, the CDR3 is TGTGCCAGCAGCCCAGGACTAGCGGGACGTTCCTACGAGCAGTACTTC. Amino acids: CASSPGLAGRSYEQYF.

The J gene is TRBJ2-7, the V gene TRBV24-1; D is ambiguous. The CDR3 contains 13 residues. The germline gives CDR1 KGHDR, CDR2 SFDVKD. The V and J ends lost 4 bases and 6 bases respectively, with 12 bases between them. The CDR3: CATSDEPLGEQYF. CDR3 coding DNA: TGTGCCACCAGTGACGAACCATTGGGCGAGCAGTACTTC.

The rearrangement links TRBV7-6 to TRBJ2-7, with 8 positions matching TRBD1. Germline CDR1 is SGHVS and CDR2 is FNYEAQ. The CDR3 covers 16 residues. V gave up 5 bases and J gave up 3 bases; unmatched junction bases: 12. The CDR3 nucleotides read TGTGCCAGCAGCCCCGCGGCCGGACAGGGTATCTACGAGCAGTACTTC. Its translation is CASSPAAGQGIYEQYF.

The CDR3, as DNA: TGTGCCAGCAGTTACCGACAGGGGAATTCACCCCTCCACTTT. Its translation is CASSYRQGNSPLHF. The rearrangement uses TRBV6-5 and TRBJ1-6; TRBD1 agrees at 8 bases. The germline gives CDR1 MNHEY, CDR2 SVGAGI. This CDR3 has 14 residues. V dropped 2 bases and J dropped 7; count of bases not matched to a gene: 1.